This TCR beta chain was recovered during a study of cytomegalovirus exposure and HLA in healthy donors. PCR amplification relied on 60 Vbeta primers (plus 13 Jbeta primers). The data were produced by immunoSEQ multiplex PCR, yet TCRdb's version contains in-frame clones alone and is incomplete. The repertoire holds tens of thousands of clones, with approximately 78% as singletons. The CDR3 loop spans 19 amino acids. Germline CDR1 reads SGHVS; CDR2 reads FNYEAQ. V lost 5 bases to trimming and J lost 3 bases; unmatched junction nucleotides: 17. This TCR was recovered from a female donor in good health and CMV-seronegative. J is TRBJ2-3 and V is TRBV7-6; TRBD1 agrees at 10 bases. Sequenced material: PBMCs. As DNA, the CDR3 is TGTGCCAGCAGCCCAGGGGACAGGGGAGGCCCATTACCTACAGATACGCAGTATTTT. It is translated as CASSPGDRGGPLPTDTQYF. The full variable domain, rest sourced from reference TRBV7-6 and TRBJ2-3, is GAGVSQSPRYKVTKRGQDVALRCDPISGHVSLYWYRQALGQGPEFLTYFNYEAQQDKSGLPNDRFSAERPEGSISTLTIQRTEQRDSAMYRCASSPGDRGGPLPTDTQYFGPGTRLTVL.